This entry lists 6 T cell receptor beta chains sequenced from one sample in a study of PD-L1 blockade in urothelial cancer (dated by TCRdb to between 2016 and 2019). The library relied on the immunoSEQ multiplex PCR assay. The table comes from immuneACCESS by way of TCRdb, which keeps in-frame sequences with V and J called. Part of the clones is missing from these tables; in studies checked, under half for an unresolved V gene and the rest for unknown reasons. In all, the sample holds tens of thousands of clones, and roughly 90% of those were seen once. The ten largest clones capture around 1.8% of the sample. The input for sequencing was PBMCs, taken around atezolizumab (anti-PD-L1) treatment. These receptors were obtained from a man aged 60-69 years with urothelial cancer.

The J gene is TRBJ1-3, the V gene TRBV5-1; tentatively, D is TRBD1 (6 bases). The CDR3 is 14 amino acids. Looked up from germline, CDR1 is SGHRS and CDR2 is YFSETQ. Between the trimmed V and J ends, which lost 5 bases and 2 bases, there was a span of 11 bases. CDR3 DNA: TGCGCCAGCAGTACCCAGGGGACTGGAAACACCATATATTTT. Translation: CASSTQGTGNTIYF.

This clone occurred once. The chain employs TRBV11-2 and TRBJ2-7, with TRBD2 identical over 11 bases. Germline V gives CDR1 SGHAT, CDR2 FQNNGV. With V trimmed by 7 bases and J by 7 bases, 12 bases remained unmatched. This CDR3 comprises 15 residues. The CDR3 nucleotides are TGTGCCAGCACCCTAGCGGGGGGAGTCCCTTCGGAGCAGTACTTC. Translated: CASTLAGGVPSEQYF.

This chain connects TRBV6-6 to TRBJ2-7; tentative D call: TRBD1 (5 bases). The CDR3 length is 14 residues. Trimming stripped 6 bases from V and 5 bases from J, with 17 bases between. Per germline, CDR1 MNHNY and CDR2 SVGAGI (reference sequence). As DNA, the CDR3 is TGTGCCAGCAGAGACAGTAATCGGGCCCACGAGCAGTACTTC. This sequence encodes CASRDSNRAHEQYF.

The V and J genes are TRBV5-5 and TRBJ2-2; D gene uncertain. With 0 bases removed from V and 1 base from J, the gap between germline ends came to 4 bases. Germline V CDR1 and CDR2: SGHKS, YYEKEE (reference sequence). This CDR3 is built from 14 residues. DNA of the CDR3: TGTGCCAGCAGCTTGGGGCTGAACACCGGGGAGCTGTTTTTT. It translates to CASSLGLNTGELFF.

The rearrangement links TRBV13 to TRBJ2-5; D gene ambiguous. Germline V gives CDR1 PRHDT, CDR2 FYEKMQ (reference sequence). V shed 4 bases and J shed 4 bases, with 13 bases lying between them. The CDR3 runs to 14 residues. This chain's CDR3 is CASSSDTIRETQYF. The CDR3 DNA follows: TGTGCCAGCAGCTCAGACACGATTCGAGAGACCCAGTACTTC.

The chain carries TRBV18 and TRBJ1-5; D call uncertain. This CDR3 spans 14 amino acids. V dropped 2 bases and J dropped 0 bases, with 5 bases sitting between them. Germline V gene sequence: CDR1 KGHSH, CDR2 LQKENI. CDR3 sequence (DNA): TGTGCCAGCTCACCAGGGAGTAGCAATCAGCCCCAGCATTTT. Protein sequence: CASSPGSSNQPQHF.